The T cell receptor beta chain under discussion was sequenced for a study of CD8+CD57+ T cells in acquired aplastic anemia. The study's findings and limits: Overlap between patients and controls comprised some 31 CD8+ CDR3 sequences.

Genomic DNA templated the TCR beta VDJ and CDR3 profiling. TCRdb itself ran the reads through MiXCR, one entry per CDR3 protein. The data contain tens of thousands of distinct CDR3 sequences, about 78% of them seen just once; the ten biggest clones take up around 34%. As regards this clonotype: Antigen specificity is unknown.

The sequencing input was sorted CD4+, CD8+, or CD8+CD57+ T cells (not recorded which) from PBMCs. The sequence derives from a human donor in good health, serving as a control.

The CDR3 region is CAISGAGQVGEQYF. The CDR3 bases are TGTGCCATCAGCGGAGCGGGCCAGGTCGGTGAGCAGTATTTT. V is TRBV10-3 and J is TRBJ2-3, with a weak D call TRBD2 (6 bases). Trimming took off 6 bases at V and 11 bases at J, with 21 bases between the two ends. The CDR3 has 14 residues. Germline values: CDR1 ENHRY, CDR2 SYGVKD.